This TCR beta chain was captured in a study of blood T cell repertoires in COVID-19. Clones were sequenced by immunoSEQ multiplex PCR, and TCRdb holds only the in-frame ones, with some missing. The sample yields 150,000 to 200,000 clones, around four fifths seen once. Enrollees, about 18 to 100 years old, lived in fewer than 25 US areas. The V gene's germline CDR1 is MDHEN and CDR2 SYDVKM. CDR3 size: 18 residues. With 4 bases clipped from V and 5 bases from J, the junction kept 17 bases outside the gene matches. V and J are TRBV28 and TRBJ2-7; 10 bases line up with TRBD2. The source is a man aged 35 to 55 who had recovered from COVID-19. The sequencing input was PBMCs or T cells enriched from blood (not recorded which). CDR3 DNA sequence: TGTGCCAGCAGTTCCCCGGCTAGCGGGAGTAGTCCACGGGACGAGCAGTACTTC. Protein product: CASSSPASGSSPRDEQYF. The full variable domain, rest sourced from reference TRBV28 and TRBJ2-7, is DVKVTQSSRYLVKRTGEKVFLECVQDMDHENMFWYRQDPGLGLRLIYFSYDVKMKEKGDIPEGYSVSREKKERFSLILESASTNQTSMYLCASSSPASGSSPRDEQYFGPGTRLTVT.